This entry concerns a single T cell receptor (beta chain). The assay was immunoSEQ multiplex PCR, and TCRdb's table has in-frame clones only and misses some. The repertoire holds roughly 30,000 clones, with 80% to 95% as singletons. The sample is drawn from a study of T cells in tuberculosis. Each clinical donor contributed on average about 92,000 T cells from unsorted cryopreserved PBMC. V lost 4 bases to trimming and J lost 5 bases; unmatched junction nucleotides: 5. Germline values: CDR1 SGDLS, CDR2 YYNGEE. The CDR3 length is 15 residues. The chain uses TRBV9 and TRBJ2-5, with 13 positions matching TRBD2. What was sequenced was PBMCs. The receptor was isolated from a donor between 5 and 29 years old with latent tuberculosis or without tuberculosis infection. The CDR3 protein is CASSTSGGAAETQYF. The CDR3 bases are TGTGCCAGCAGCACTAGCGGGGGGGCCGCCGAGACCCAGTACTTC.